What follows describes a single T cell receptor beta chain. Its antigen is as yet unknown. The CDR3 is made up of 13 amino acids. Deletions cut 8 bases from V and 5 bases from J, with 13 bases between. Germline CDR1 reads MNHNS; CDR2 reads SASEGT. This sample was included in a study of OX40 agonist ivuxolimab in advanced cancers. Study-level results: CD8+ T cells were the subset that, on average, had more expanded clones than CD4+. Blood T cells, both CD4+ and CD8+, expanded clonally by week 6 at 0.1 to 3.0 mg/kg.

The table came from immunoSEQ multiplex PCR; TCRdb's copy has only in-frame clones and leaves some out. The sample yields 90,000 to 100,000 clones, around 96% seen once. The chain recombines TRBV6-1 with TRBJ2-1; D is perhaps TRBD1 (5 bases). Here the sequenced sample was CD4+ or CD8+ T cells sorted from blood, taken in a trial of the OX40 agonist ivuxolimab. The TCR comes from an adult with an advanced solid tumor such as melanoma, head and neck, liver or kidney cancer. For the CDR3, the DNA is TGTGCCAGCCGGCAGGGTTTAAACAATGAGCAGTTCTTC. Its translation is CASRQGLNNEQFF.